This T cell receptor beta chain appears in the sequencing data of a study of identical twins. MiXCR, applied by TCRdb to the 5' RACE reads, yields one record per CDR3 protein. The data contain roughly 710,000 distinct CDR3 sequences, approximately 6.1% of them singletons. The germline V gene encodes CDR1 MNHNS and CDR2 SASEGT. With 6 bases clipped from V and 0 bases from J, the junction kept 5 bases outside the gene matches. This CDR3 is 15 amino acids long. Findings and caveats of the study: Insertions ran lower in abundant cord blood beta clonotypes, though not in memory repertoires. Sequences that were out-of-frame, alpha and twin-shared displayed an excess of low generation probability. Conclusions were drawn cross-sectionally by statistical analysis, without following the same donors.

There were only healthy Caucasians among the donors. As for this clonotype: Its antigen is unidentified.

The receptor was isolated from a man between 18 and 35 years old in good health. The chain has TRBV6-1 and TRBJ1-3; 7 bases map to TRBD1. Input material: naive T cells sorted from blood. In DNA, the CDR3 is TGTGCCAGCAGGGCGGACAGGAGCTCTGGAAACACCATATATTTT. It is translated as CASRADRSSGNTIYF.